This paragraph reports one TCR beta chain. Profiling relied on immunoSEQ multiplex PCR, and the TCRdb table lists in-frame clones only, not all of them. Of about 190,000 clones in the sample, 65% to 85% were seen once. This sample is drawn from a study of blood T cell repertoires in COVID-19. Germline V gene data show CDR1 as LGHDT and CDR2 as YNNKEL (reference sequence). The V end was cut by 2 bases, the J end by 2 bases, with 10 bases between. The CDR3 length is 14 residues. V and J are TRBV3-1 (or the pseudogene TRBV3-2) and TRBJ2-7; D remains unclear. The sample was PBMCs or T cells enriched from blood (not recorded which). The clonotype comes from a woman in her 30s who had recovered from COVID-19. The CDR3 reads CASSQSYRAYEQYF. Here the CDR3 DNA reads TGTGCCAGCAGCCAAAGCTATCGAGCCTACGAGCAGTACTTC.